This T cell receptor (beta chain) appears in the sequencing data of a study of PD-L1 blockade in urothelial cancer. Study context: Blood analyses occurred 3 weeks (second dose) and 6 weeks post treatment start. The study, taken as a whole, reports: Better progression-free and overall survival followed lower pretreatment blood clonality.

With 5 bases removed from V and 8 bases from J, the gap between germline ends came to 15 bases. CDR3 size: 13 residues. Germline V lookup: CDR1 MNHNS, CDR2 SASEGT. Using immunoSEQ multiplex PCR, the repertoire was profiled, and TCRdb retains in-frame clones only, with some absent. The data show 30,000 to 40,000 clones, about 79% seen once. Sample contribution per patient ranged from 1 to 8, covering pretreatment and on-treatment. As to this clone: Its antigen remains unidentified.

Specimen: PBMCs, collected around atezolizumab (anti-PD-L1) treatment. The sequence came from a man aged 60-69 years with urothelial cancer. The chain uses TRBV6-1 and TRBJ1-2; no reliable D call. The DNA for the CDR3 is TGTGCCAGCAGTCGAAGCGGAGCGAGGGGCTACACCTTC. Translated: CASSRSGARGYTF.